The T cell receptor beta chain described here comes from a study of response to subunit inactivated influenza vaccine. General study findings and limits: That few new T cells are recruited by each seasonal influenza vaccination was the authors' suggestion.

TCRdb independently ran MiXCR on the RT-PCR reads; one entry per CDR3 protein. The table has under 850,000 distinct CDR3 sequences, approximately 17% seen once. Trimming cost V 8 bases and J 0 bases, with 17 bases left between them. The CDR3 has 14 amino acids. CDR1 DFQATT and CDR2 SNEGSKA come from the germline V gene (reference sequence). A few counts support this clonotype. Antigen specificity is unknown. The sequenced sample was PBMCs from blood, obtained roughly 5 days after vaccination. The sequence derives from a man aged 50-60 years who received an inactivated influenza vaccine. The rearrangement uses TRBV20-1 and TRBJ2-7, with D possibly TRBD2 on 6 matching bases. The CDR3 loop is CSLPRAGSSYEQYF. CDR3 sequence (DNA): TGCAGTCTCCCGCGGGCGGGAAGCTCCTACGAGCAGTACTTC.